Shown below are 30 T cell receptor beta chains from a single sample sequenced in a study of a mutant IDH1 vaccine in newly diagnosed glioma (dated by TCRdb to the early 2020s). This sample's time point label indicates: week 35, safety follow-up. Every vaccine dose consisted of 300 ug of a 20-mer mutant IDH1 peptide in Montanide, administered subcutaneously together with topical imiquimod. The antigens of these receptors remain unknown. Library construction relied on the immunoSEQ multiplex PCR assay. Entries here come from immuneACCESS through TCRdb and include only in-frame sequences with V and J called. Some clones fail to appear in such tables; in the studies checked, an unresolved V gene covers under half of the shortfall, and the cause of the remainder is unknown. Across this sample there are some 60,000 clones, with roughly 76% seen only once. The top ten hold under 6% of the sample. The sequenced sample was PBMCs, obtained from a glioma patient whose treatment included an IDH1 peptide vaccine. Source of these receptors: a man aged 35 to 55 with glioma.

V gene TRBV10-3 combines with J gene TRBJ2-6, with 10 nucleotides matching TRBD1. Germline V gene lookup returns CDR1 ENHRY and CDR2 SYGVKD. Trimming removed 5 bases from V and 0 bases from J; junction bases left unmatched: 10. CDR3 length equals 19 residues. CDR3 residues: CAISPAPGQGNSGANVLTF. In DNA, the CDR3 is TGTGCCATCAGTCCGGCCCCGGGACAGGGGAACTCTGGGGCCAACGTCCTGACTTTC.

V and J are TRBV6-6 and TRBJ1-5, with a possible D match to TRBD1 (5 bases). Per germline, CDR1 MNHNY and CDR2 SVGAGI (reference sequence). The CDR3 runs to 16 residues. V was shortened by 4 bases and J by 3 bases, with 16 bases between the two germline ends. The CDR3 loop reads CASSFDWIGVNQPQHF. CDR3 nucleotide sequence: TGTGCCAGCAGTTTCGATTGGATAGGGGTCAATCAGCCCCAGCATTTT.

V is TRBV7-9 and J is TRBJ2-3, with D perhaps TRBD1 or TRBD2 (5 bases each). V lost 5 bases, J lost 4 bases, and 16 bases lay in between. Germline values: CDR1 SEHNR, CDR2 FQNEAQ (reference sequence). This CDR3 is built from 15 residues. Written as DNA, the CDR3 is TGTGCCAGCAGCCCGACGACTCAGGGACCAGATACGCAGTATTTT. Protein: CASSPTTQGPDTQYF.

This chain connects TRBV30 to TRBJ2-5; TRBD1 matches 10 bases. With 3 bases clipped from V and 4 bases from J, the junction kept 5 bases outside the gene matches. The germline V gene encodes CDR1 GTSNPN and CDR2 SVGIG (reference sequence). This CDR3 is built from 14 residues. CDR3 sequence: CAWRRDRGVETQYF. The DNA for the CDR3 is TGTGCCTGGAGACGGGACAGGGGTGTAGAGACCCAGTACTTC.

The rearrangement uses TRBV7-9 and TRBJ2-7; D is perhaps TRBD1 (6 bases). V lost 1 base and J lost 7, with 14 bases in between. The CDR3 is 14 amino acids. Germline CDR1 SEHNR, CDR2 FQNEAQ (reference sequence). The CDR3 DNA is TGTGCCAGCAGCTTAGGACAGGATCTCCTGGAGCAGTACTTC. Protein: CASSLGQDLLEQYF.

The V call is TRBV7-9, the J call TRBJ2-1; 7 bases are shared with TRBD2. V lost 2 bases to trimming and J lost 7 bases; unmatched junction nucleotides: 14. CDR1 SEHNR and CDR2 FQNEAQ come from the germline V gene (reference sequence). The CDR3 has 17 amino acids. CDR3 amino acids: CASSLLAGASVGNEQFF. CDR3 bases: TGTGCCAGCAGCTTACTGGCGGGAGCTTCTGTGGGGAATGAGCAGTTCTTC.

V gene TRBV7-2 combines with J gene TRBJ2-3; D ambiguous. The CDR3 runs to 12 residues. CDR1 SGHTA and CDR2 FQGNSA come from the germline V gene. V gave up 5 bases and J gave up 4 bases, with 7 bases separating them. The CDR3 region is CASSPEADTQYF. CDR3 DNA: TGTGCCAGCAGCCCTGAGGCAGATACGCAGTATTTT.

This clone was found a few times. The chain recombines TRBV28 with TRBJ1-4; unclear D gene. The CDR3 covers 12 residues. Deletions cut 6 bases from V and 7 bases from J, with 9 bases between. The germline gives CDR1 MDHEN, CDR2 SYDVKM. CDR3: CASRRTVEKLFF. The CDR3 DNA follows: TGTGCCAGCAGGAGGACCGTTGAAAAACTGTTTTTT.

For this clone: An end of the junction does not agree with germline; a read error may underlie this. V gene TRBV6-1 combines with J gene TRBJ2-6; D uncertain. Germline V CDR1 and CDR2: MNHNS, SASEGT. The CDR3 length is 15 residues. DNA for the CDR3: TGTGCCAGCAGGGAAGTCCCCTCTGGGGCCAACGTCCTGACTTTC. Translating it yields CASREVPSGANVLTF.

The V and J genes are TRBV19 and TRBJ2-1, with 9 bases fitting TRBD2. The junction had 2 bases not matched to a gene; V was cut back by 6 bases and J by 5 bases. This CDR3 is 13 amino acids long. Germline V gene sequence: CDR1 LNHDA, CDR2 SQIVND (reference sequence). This CDR3 reads CASRLAGDNEQFF. The CDR3 DNA follows: TGTGCCAGTAGGTTAGCGGGGGACAATGAGCAGTTCTTC.

The chain employs TRBV28 and TRBJ1-5, with 9 bases fitting TRBD1. This CDR3 spans 14 amino acids. CDR1 MDHEN and CDR2 SYDVKM come from the germline V gene. The V segment lost 8 bases and the J segment 0 bases; nucleotides outside the gene matches: 2. The CDR3 DNA is TGTGCCAGCTCGACAGGGGGTAGCAATCAGCCCCAGCATTTT. Translating it yields CASSTGGSNQPQHF.

The rearrangement joins TRBV10-3 to TRBJ2-3; 8 bases are a match to TRBD2. Unmatched junction bases numbered 10, after V lost 11 bases and J lost 6 bases. Germline CDR1 ENHRY, CDR2 SYGVKD. The CDR3 runs to 13 residues. For the CDR3, the DNA is TGTGCCCACCACTCGGGGGGGGGCGATACGCAGTATTTT. It translates to CAHHSGGGDTQYF.

The chain recombines TRBV7-2 with TRBJ1-6, with 9 nucleotides matching TRBD1. This CDR3 has 15 residues. J lost 10 bases, V lost 4 bases, and 8 bases had no gene match. Germline assignment: CDR1 SGHTA and CDR2 FQGNSA. The CDR3 region is CASSWWDREGSPLHF. CDR3 DNA: TGTGCCAGCAGCTGGTGGGACAGGGAAGGATCACCCCTCCACTTT.

This clone has more than one count but fewer than ten. This chain joins TRBV6-1 and TRBJ1-2; 7 nucleotides align to TRBD1. Losses at the gene ends were 1 base for V and 4 bases for J; bases not matched to a gene: 6. Germline values: CDR1 MNHNS, CDR2 SASEGT. CDR3 length: 15 amino acids. The CDR3 DNA reads TGTGCCAGCAGTGAAGACCCGGGACAGAGCTATGGCTACACCTTC. Translated, it gives CASSEDPGQSYGYTF.

The V call is TRBV29-1, the J call TRBJ2-3; D might be TRBD2 (5 bases). Germline V CDR1 and CDR2: SQVTM, ANQGSEA. The CDR3 has 14 amino acids. Trimming shortened V by 7 bases and J by 1 base, and 15 bases separated the two germline ends. The DNA of the CDR3 is TGCAGCGGCGGCCGGGGAACGGGCACAGATACGCAGTATTTT. Protein: CSGGRGTGTDTQYF.

The chain is built from TRBV12-2 and TRBJ2-1; the table's D call TRBD2 went unverified against the DNA. TRBV12-2 is termed a pseudogene. The CDR3 loop spans 14 amino acids. CDR3 DNA: TGTGCAAGTCGCTTAGCGAGCTCCTACAATGAGCAGTTCTTC. It codes for CASRLASSYNEQFF.

The chain couples TRBV30 to TRBJ2-5, with 7 positions matching TRBD1. This CDR3 region has 13 residues. CDR1 and CDR2 (germline): GTSNPN, SVGIG (reference sequence). J was trimmed by 2 bases and V by 5 bases; bases with no gene match: 5. Written as DNA, the CDR3 is TGTGCCTGGGGTACAGGGGTTCAAGAGACCCAGTACTTC. It translates to CAWGTGVQETQYF. The full variable domain, in which reference TRBV30 and TRBJ2-5 provide the parts outside the CDR3, is SQTIHQWPATLVQPVGSPLSLECTVEGTSNPNLYWYRQAAGRGLQLLFYSVGIGQISSEVPQNLSASRPQDRQFILSSKKLLLSDSGFYLCAWGTGVQETQYFGPGTRLLVL.

This sequence joins TRBV19 and TRBJ1-1; possibly TRBD1 for D (5 bases). The CDR3 is made up of 13 amino acids. Trimming pared 10 bases from V and 5 bases from J, leaving 17 bases between. CDR1 is LNHDA and CDR2 is SQIVND in the germline V gene (reference sequence). For the CDR3, the DNA is TGTGCCATCAACCCCGGGGGGGGGACTGAAGCTTTCTTT. As protein: CAINPGGGTEAFF. The variable domain in full, with the rest retrieved from reference TRBV19 and TRBJ1-1, is DGGITQSPKYLFRKEGQNVTLSCEQNLNHDAMYWYRQDPGQGLRLIYYSQIVNDFQKGDIAEGYSVSREKKESFPLTVTSAQKNPTAFYLCAINPGGGTEAFFGQGTRLTVV.

The chain employs TRBV6-5 and TRBJ1-4, with D perhaps TRBD1 (5 bases). The V end was cut by 5 bases, the J end by 5 bases, with 12 bases between. The CDR3 totals 14 residues. Germline V gene lookup returns CDR1 MNHEY and CDR2 SVGAGI. This CDR3 is CASSRDGLNEKLFF. Here the CDR3 DNA reads TGTGCCAGCAGTCGGGACGGACTAAATGAAAAACTGTTTTTT.

The chain employs TRBV2 and TRBJ2-2; 7 nucleotides align to TRBD2. The CDR3 spans 16 residues. Germline V gene sequence: CDR1 SNHLY, CDR2 FYNNEI. The ends lost 0 bases at V and 4 bases at J; junction bases unmatched: 5. CDR3 protein: CASSEARLAVTGELFF. In DNA, the CDR3 is TGTGCCAGCAGTGAAGCGCGGCTAGCGGTCACCGGGGAGCTGTTTTTT.

The J gene is TRBJ2-7, the V gene TRBV7-9; 10 bases line up with TRBD1. The CDR3 loop spans 16 amino acids. Germline V gene data show CDR1 as SEHNR and CDR2 as FQNEAQ (reference sequence). Losses at the gene ends were 3 bases for V and 2 bases for J; bases not matched to a gene: 7. CDR3 in DNA: TGTGCCAGCAGCTTTAATGGACAGGGGGTTACCTACGAGCAGTACTTC. Its translation is CASSFNGQGVTYEQYF.

The chain has TRBV6-1 and TRBJ1-1; weak D call: TRBD1 (6 bases). CDR1 and CDR2 (germline): MNHNS, SASEGT. Trimming removed 4 bases at V and 1 base at J, with 13 bases between. This CDR3 contains 15 residues. DNA for the CDR3: TGTGCCAGCAGTGCCCAGGGGCGGCAGAACACTGAAGCTTTCTTT. Its protein product is CASSAQGRQNTEAFF.

This clone is large by share. V gene TRBV9 combines with J gene TRBJ2-3; 13 bases match TRBD2. This CDR3 is 14 amino acids long. Germline V gene data show CDR1 as SGDLS and CDR2 as YYNGEE. V trimming: 4 bases; J trimming: 4 bases; junction bases outside the gene matches: 0. CDR3 residues: CASSTSGRADTQYF. CDR3 sequence (DNA): TGTGCCAGCAGCACTAGCGGGAGGGCAGATACGCAGTATTTT.

The genes are TRBV27 and TRBJ1-1; D might be TRBD1 (6 bases). This CDR3 region has 12 residues. The V gene lost 2 bases and the J gene lost 8 bases, with 9 bases spanning the gap. Per germline, CDR1 MNHEY and CDR2 SMNVEV (reference sequence). CDR3 loop: CASSLVGGEAFF. The CDR3 DNA reads as TGTGCCAGCAGTTTAGTAGGGGGAGAAGCTTTCTTT.

The sample holds one count of this clone. This chain links TRBV9 with TRBJ1-2, with 10 nucleotides matching TRBD1. The CDR3 is 17 amino acids. Germline V CDR1 and CDR2: SGDLS, YYNGEE. V gave up 3 bases and J gave up 0 bases; unmatched junction bases: 8. The CDR3 DNA follows: TGTGCCAGCAGCGACTGGGACAGGGGATTTACTAACTATGGCTACACCTTC. Protein product: CASSDWDRGFTNYGYTF. Full variable domain (remainder filled in from reference TRBV9 and TRBJ1-2): DSGVTQTPKHLITATGQRVTLRCSPRSGDLSVYWYQQSLDQGLQFLIQYYNGEERAKGNILERFSAQQFPDLHSELNLSSLELGDSALYFCASSDWDRGFTNYGYTFGSGTRLTVV.

The rearrangement joins TRBV2 to TRBJ1-2, with D maybe TRBD1 (5 bases). The CDR3 extends over 16 amino acids. With 7 bases removed from V and 2 bases from J, the gap between germline ends came to 20 bases. Germline values: CDR1 SNHLY, CDR2 FYNNEI. This chain's CDR3 is CASIGQGPDANYGYTF. The CDR3 bases are TGTGCCAGCATTGGGCAGGGCCCCGATGCAAACTATGGCTACACCTTC.

The V and J genes are TRBV29-1 and TRBJ2-7; D is perhaps TRBD1 or TRBD2 (5 bases each). Trimming cost V 5 bases and J 2 bases, with 22 bases left between them. Germline V CDR1 and CDR2: SQVTM, ANQGSEA. The CDR3 loop spans 16 amino acids. The CDR3 nucleotides are TGCAGCGTTTTTTCCCCGCGGGTCAGGGCCACCTACGAGCAGTACTTC. Its protein is CSVFSPRVRATYEQYF.

This chain connects TRBV6-4 to TRBJ1-1; TRBD1 is a possible D gene (5 bases). V shed 3 bases and J shed 5 bases, with 10 bases lying between them. Germline values: CDR1 MRHNA, CDR2 SNTAGT. The CDR3 length is 13 residues. The CDR3 sequence is CASSDGGVTEAFF. CDR3 DNA sequence: TGTGCCAGCAGTGATGGAGGGGTTACTGAAGCTTTCTTT.

The chain combines TRBV7-3 with TRBJ2-2; no clear D gene. V was cut by 1 base and J by 6 bases, with 9 bases left in between. The length of the CDR3 is 14 residues. CDR1 SGHTA and CDR2 FQGTGA come from the germline V gene. The CDR3 DNA reads as TGTGCCAGCAGCTTAATTGGTACTTCCGGGGAGCTGTTTTTT. Translating gives CASSLIGTSGELFF.

The J gene is TRBJ1-5, the V gene TRBV5-1; 9 bases are a match to TRBD1. V shed 4 bases and J 1 base; nucleotides not matched to a gene: 9. Germline CDR1 reads SGHRS; CDR2 reads YFSETQ. The CDR3 has 17 residues. In DNA, the CDR3 is TGCGCCAGCAGCCACCAACAGGGGGCGGGGAGCAATCAGCCCCAGCATTTT. Amino acid sequence: CASSHQQGAGSNQPQHF.